Below are 28 T cell receptor beta chains sequenced from a single sample in a study of blood T cell repertoires in COVID-19. Sequencing used immunoSEQ multiplex PCR; TCRdb keeps in-frame clones, though not all of them. The sample contains about 250,000 clones, about four fifths of which appear only once. The material sequenced was PBMCs or T cells enriched from blood (not recorded which). These receptors were taken from a man aged 35 to 55 who had been exposed to COVID-19.

This clone was found once. The chain recombines TRBV6-5 with TRBJ2-7; 7 positions agree with TRBD2. Trimming removed 1 base from V and 4 bases from J; junction bases left unmatched: 7. Germline CDR1 is MNHEY and CDR2 is SVGAGI. The CDR3 runs to 15 residues. The CDR3 loop is CASSYWRGGVYEQYF. The DNA of the CDR3 is TGTGCCAGCAGTTACTGGCGCGGGGGAGTTTACGAGCAGTACTTC.

This rearrangement joins TRBV6-1 to TRBJ1-4; D is undetermined. The CDR3 sequence is 17 residues long. Trimming took 2 bases from V and 2 from J, leaving 15 bases between them. In germline, CDR1 is MNHNS, CDR2 SASEGT. DNA of the CDR3: TGTGCCAGCAGTGAAAGTGTCCGCGGGTCGACTAATGAAAAACTGTTTTTT. Amino acids: CASSESVRGSTNEKLFF.

CDR3 protein: CASSLDSGTYNEQFF. CDR3 coding DNA: TGTGCCAGCAGCTTAGATAGCGGGACCTACAATGAGCAGTTCTTC. The chain recombines TRBV7-8 with TRBJ2-1; 8 bases align to TRBD2. V shed 1 base, J shed 2 bases, and the junction held 1 base outside the gene matches. Germline CDR1 reads SGHVS; CDR2 reads FQNEAQ. The CDR3 is 15 amino acids.

The CDR3 loop is CASSLTGVNTEAFF. CDR3 DNA sequence: TGTGCCAGCAGCCTGACAGGAGTGAACACTGAAGCTTTCTTT. The chain links TRBV7-9 to TRBJ1-1; tentative D call: TRBD1 (6 bases). The germline V gene has CDR1 SEHNR and CDR2 FQNEAQ (reference sequence). V was trimmed by 5 bases and J by 0 bases, leaving 10 bases between them. CDR3 length: 14 residues. Complete variable domain (other parts from reference TRBV7-9 and TRBJ1-1): DTGVSQNPRHKITKRGQNVTFRCDPISEHNRLYWYRQTLGQGPEFLTYFQNEAQLEKSRLLSDRFSAERPKGSFSTLEIQRTEQGDSAMYLCASSLTGVNTEAFFGQGTRLTVV.

The chain recombines TRBV21-1 with TRBJ1-5; TRBD1 reflects the table's D call only, with no check against the DNA. TRBV21-1 is classified as a pseudogene. The length of the CDR3 is 17 residues. This CDR3 is CASSKALWTEIPQPQHF. The CDR3 DNA is TGTGCCAGCAGCAAAGCGCTTTGGACAGAAATCCCTCAGCCCCAGCATTTT.

The chain links TRBV7-9 to TRBJ1-4; TRBD1 might be the D (6 bases). Germline V gene sequence: CDR1 SEHNR, CDR2 FQNEAQ (reference sequence). Trimming pared 4 bases from V and 0 bases from J, leaving 12 bases between. There are 16 residues in the CDR3. The CDR3 is CASSSGVGTTNEKLFF. The CDR3 DNA is TGTGCCAGCAGCTCAGGGGTTGGGACAACTAATGAAAAACTGTTTTTT.

This clone was counted once. The chain couples TRBV27 to TRBJ2-5; 7 bases map to TRBD2. The CDR3 has 13 amino acids. V gave up 8 bases and J gave up 0 bases; unmatched junction bases: 3. CDR1 and CDR2 from the germline V gene are MNHEY and SMNVEV (reference sequence). The CDR3 nucleotides read TGTGCCAGCCGAGCGGGGTACCAAGAGACCCAGTACTTC. It is translated as CASRAGYQETQYF.

The chain employs TRBV30 and TRBJ2-2, with a weak D call TRBD1 (5 bases). CDR3 length: 14 residues. Deletions cut 0 bases from V and 4 bases from J, with 9 bases between. CDR1 and CDR2 from the germline V gene are GTSNPN and SVGIG (reference sequence). The CDR3 is CAWSVGHTTGELFF. The DNA of the CDR3 is TGTGCCTGGAGTGTAGGACATACCACCGGGGAGCTGTTTTTT.

The V and J genes are TRBV4-1 and TRBJ1-2, with TRBD1 identical over 10 bases. Germline V lookup: CDR1 MGHRA, CDR2 YSYEKL. The V gene end was trimmed by 2 bases and the J gene end by 4 bases; junction bases not matched to a gene: 7. The CDR3 has 16 residues. The CDR3 is CASSQPRDRGSYGYTF. CDR3 coding DNA: TGCGCCAGCAGCCAACCCCGGGACAGGGGAAGCTATGGCTACACCTTC.

This rearrangement joins TRBV6-4 to TRBJ2-2; D is unresolved. The CDR3 length is 14 residues. From germline, CDR1 is MRHNA and CDR2 SNTAGT. V lost 3 bases to trimming and J lost 0 bases, with 5 bases between them. CDR3 sequence: CASSESANTGELFF. DNA for the CDR3: TGTGCCAGCAGTGAGTCTGCGAACACCGGGGAGCTGTTTTTT.

This clone was detected only once. The rearrangement joins TRBV5-8 to TRBJ2-1, with 12 bases fitting TRBD2. CDR1 SGHTS and CDR2 YDEGEE come from the germline V gene. V lost 3 bases, J lost 4 bases, and 5 bases stayed unmatched. This CDR3 spans 16 amino acids. CDR3 protein: CASSSRLAGVYNEQFF. The CDR3 coding sequence is TGTGCCAGCAGCTCCAGACTAGCGGGAGTGTACAATGAGCAGTTCTTC.

The rearrangement joins TRBV5-1 to TRBJ2-5, with D maybe TRBD2 (6 bases). This CDR3 region has 14 residues. Trimming left V 4 bases short and J 4 bases short, with 14 bases between. Germline CDR1 SGHRS, CDR2 YFSETQ. CDR3 loop: CASSHPEGGETQYF. CDR3 in DNA: TGCGCCAGCAGCCACCCGGAGGGCGGAGAGACCCAGTACTTC.

J is TRBJ1-2 and V is TRBV24-1; the D gene is possibly TRBD1 (5 bases). The germline V and J ends were trimmed by 1 base and 7 bases, with 9 bases remaining between them. Germline values: CDR1 KGHDR, CDR2 SFDVKD. The CDR3 extends over 13 amino acids. The CDR3 sequence is CATSDFQGVGYTF. In nucleotides, the CDR3 is TGTGCCACCAGTGATTTTCAGGGCGTTGGCTACACCTTC.

The table lists this clone with a few counts. This rearrangement joins TRBV5-1 to TRBJ2-6, with 7 bases matching TRBD1. With V trimmed by 7 bases and J by 0 bases, 10 bases remained unmatched. The CDR3 has 17 residues. From germline, CDR1 is SGHRS and CDR2 YFSETQ. For the CDR3, the DNA is TGCGCCAGCTACAGGGGCCAGGCCGACTCTGGGGCCAACGTCCTGACTTTC. Encoded protein: CASYRGQADSGANVLTF. Drawing the rest from reference TRBV5-1 and TRBJ2-6, the complete variable domain is KAGVTQTPRYLIKTRGQQVTLSCSPISGHRSVSWYQQTPGQGLQFLFEYFSETQRNKGNFPGRFSGRQFSNSRSEMNVSTLELGDSALYLCASYRGQADSGANVLTFGAGSRLTVL.

The gene calls are TRBV4-1 and TRBJ2-3; D not resolved. V shed 5 bases and J shed 2 bases, with 14 bases lying between them. The germline V gene encodes CDR1 MGHRA and CDR2 YSYEKL. This CDR3 has 15 amino acids. This CDR3 reads CASSTGAEATDTQYF. The DNA of the CDR3 is TGCGCCAGCAGCACCGGAGCTGAAGCCACAGATACGCAGTATTTT.

The CDR3 DNA sequence: TGTGCCAGCAGCGTAGATGGACTAGCGGGAGTTGAGCAGTACTTC. Translation gives CASSVDGLAGVEQYF. The chain is built from TRBV9 and TRBJ2-7, with 13 bases that match TRBD2. The CDR3 totals 15 residues. J gave up 7 bases and V 0 bases, and 4 bases lay outside the gene matches. From germline, CDR1 is SGDLS and CDR2 YYNGEE.

The V gene is TRBV7-2, the J gene TRBJ1-3; 9 bases align to TRBD1. This CDR3 has 16 amino acids. In germline, CDR1 is SGHTA, CDR2 FQGNSA. Germline trimming cut 0 bases from V and 7 bases from J; bases unmatched to any gene: 7. The CDR3 region has the DNA TGTGCCAGCAGCTTAGCTGGGACAGGGATGGGTAACACCATATATTTT. As protein: CASSLAGTGMGNTIYF.

The chain links TRBV7-9 to TRBJ1-2; no reliable D call. The germline V gene encodes CDR1 SEHNR and CDR2 FQNEAQ (reference sequence). This CDR3 contains 13 residues. V lost 3 bases to trimming and J lost 4 bases, with 9 bases between them. The DNA of the CDR3 is TGTGCCAGCAGCTTTGTGGTCAGCTATGGCTACACCTTC. Its protein product is CASSFVVSYGYTF.

This clone was detected only a few times. The V and J genes are TRBV5-8 and TRBJ2-7; possible D gene TRBD2, 6 bases. Between the trimmed V and J ends, which lost 0 bases and 6 bases, there was a span of 10 bases. The CDR3 contains 13 residues. The germline CDR1 and CDR2 sequences are SGHTS and YDEGEE. CDR3 in amino acids: CASSLGLVGEQYF. CDR3 coding DNA: TGTGCCAGCAGCTTGGGACTAGTGGGCGAGCAGTACTTC.

This clone was counted a few times. This sequence joins TRBV12-3 or TRBV12-4 and TRBJ2-3; 7 nucleotides line up with TRBD1. This CDR3 comprises 12 residues. With V trimmed by 6 bases and J by 6 bases, 3 bases remained unmatched. For the CDR3, the DNA is TGTGCCAGCAGCCCGGGACAGGATACGCAGTATTTT. This encodes CASSPGQDTQYF.

This clone has only one observation. The chain employs TRBV25-1 and TRBJ1-1; the D is unclear. This CDR3 has 15 residues. CDR1 is MGHDK and CDR2 is SYGVNS in the germline V gene. V dropped 5 bases and J dropped 1 base, with 14 bases sitting between them. The CDR3 loop reads CASSRDGFPNTEAFF. CDR3 nucleotides: TGTGCCAGCAGTAGAGACGGGTTCCCGAACACTGAAGCTTTCTTT.

J is TRBJ1-6 and V is TRBV30; D ambiguous. This CDR3 region has 15 residues. CDR1 is GTSNPN, CDR2 SVGIG, per germline (reference sequence). Trimming left V 0 bases short and J 0 bases short, with 6 bases between. The CDR3: CAWSVQSSYNSPLHF. The CDR3 region has the DNA TGTGCCTGGAGTGTACAGAGCTCCTATAATTCACCCCTCCACTTT.

The chain combines TRBV10-2 with TRBJ1-1; D gene uncertain. In germline, CDR1 is WSHSY, CDR2 SAAADI. V dropped 2 bases and J dropped 2 bases, with 9 bases sitting between them. This CDR3 contains 14 residues. The chain's CDR3 is CASSEAYSNTEAFF. Written as DNA, the CDR3 is TGCGCCAGCAGTGAGGCTTATAGTAACACTGAAGCTTTCTTT.

The rearrangement links TRBV7-9 to TRBJ2-1, with 8 bases lining up with TRBD2. CDR1 SEHNR and CDR2 FQNEAQ come from the germline V gene (reference sequence). This CDR3 has 14 residues. Trimming took 2 bases from V and 9 from J; bases not matched to a gene: 6. The CDR3 reads CASSLNSGVVEQFF. In DNA form, the CDR3 reads TGTGCCAGCAGCTTAAATAGCGGGGTCGTTGAGCAGTTCTTC.

This chain connects TRBV19 to TRBJ1-3; D call uncertain. The germline CDR1 and CDR2 sequences are LNHDA and SQIVND (reference sequence). Trimming shortened V by 1 base and J by 0 bases, and 10 bases separated the two germline ends. The CDR3 runs 16 residues. The CDR3 region is CASSIGGGGSGNTIYF. The CDR3 nucleotides are TGTGCCAGTAGTATAGGGGGAGGAGGCTCTGGAAACACCATATATTTT.

The V gene is TRBV5-1, the J gene TRBJ2-3, with 9 positions matching TRBD2. Germline V lookup: CDR1 SGHRS, CDR2 YFSETQ. This CDR3 comprises 13 residues. With V trimmed by 6 bases and J by 6 bases, 5 bases remained unmatched. CDR3 nucleotide sequence: TGCGCCAGCAAGCGGGAGGATGGCGATACGCAGTATTTT. Encoded protein: CASKREDGDTQYF.

The rearrangement uses TRBV9 and TRBJ2-5, with a possible D match to TRBD1 (6 bases). CDR3 length equals 14 residues. The V gene's germline CDR1 is SGDLS and CDR2 YYNGEE. With 3 bases removed from V and 0 bases from J, the gap between germline ends came to 9 bases. Here the CDR3 reads CASSATGNQETQYF. The CDR3 bases are TGTGCCAGCAGCGCCACAGGGAACCAAGAGACCCAGTACTTC. The full variable domain, with the rest looked up from reference TRBV9 and TRBJ2-5, is DSGVTQTPKHLITATGQRVTLRCSPRSGDLSVYWYQQSLDQGLQFLIQYYNGEERAKGNILERFSAQQFPDLHSELNLSSLELGDSALYFCASSATGNQETQYFGPGTRLLVL.

The chain employs TRBV10-2 and TRBJ1-2, with a tentative D call TRBD1 (6 bases). Germline loops: CDR1 WSHSY, CDR2 SAAADI. The CDR3 length is 14 residues. The V and J ends lost 8 bases and 6 bases respectively, with 19 bases between them. The CDR3 reads CASAIHRDTNGYTF. As DNA, the CDR3 is TGCGCCAGCGCGATTCACCGGGACACCAATGGCTACACCTTC.